This record concerns one T cell receptor (beta chain) sequence. The antigen is undetermined. The data were obtained in a study of memory CD4+ T cells and cytomegalovirus serostatus. At the level of the study: Healthy Belgian adult donors included nine or ten CMV-positive and about two dozen CMV-negative people. Broader study findings: Repertoires predicted CMV serostatus with median bootstrapped AUC of around 0.95. Suggested: most of the CMV-linked TCR signature lies in CD4+ memory cells.

Clones were sequenced by immunoSEQ multiplex PCR, and TCRdb holds only the in-frame ones, with some missing. The table shows about 96,000 clones, with approximately 80% occurring only once. The sort gate was single viable CD3+CD4+CD8-CD45RO+ cells for memory CD4+ T cells. V was shortened by 5 bases and J by 1 base, with 12 bases between the two germline ends. Germline loops: CDR1 SGHNT, CDR2 YYREEE (reference sequence). The CDR3 runs to 15 residues. Sequenced material: memory CD4+ T cells from blood. This chain uses TRBV5-4 with TRBJ2-2; tentative D call: TRBD2 (7 bases). The TCR sequence derives from an adult in good health and CMV-seropositive. The CDR3 region is CASSGGGGNTGELFF. DNA for the CDR3: TGTGCCAGCAGTGGGGGCGGGGGGAACACCGGGGAGCTGTTTTTT.